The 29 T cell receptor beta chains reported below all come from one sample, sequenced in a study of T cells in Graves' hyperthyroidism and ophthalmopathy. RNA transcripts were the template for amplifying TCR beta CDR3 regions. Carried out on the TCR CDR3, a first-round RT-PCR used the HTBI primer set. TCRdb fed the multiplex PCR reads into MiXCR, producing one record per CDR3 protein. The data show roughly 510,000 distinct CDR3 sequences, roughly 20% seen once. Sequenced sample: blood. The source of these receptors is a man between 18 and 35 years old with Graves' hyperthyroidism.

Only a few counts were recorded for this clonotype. The CDR3 is CASSPGKGYEQYF. CDR3 coding DNA: TGTGCCAGCTCACCAGGGAAAGGATACGAGCAGTACTTC. The rearrangement uses TRBV18 and TRBJ2-7, with unresolved D. The CDR3 covers 13 residues. Germline lookup yields CDR1 KGHSH and CDR2 LQKENI. The germline V and J ends were trimmed by 2 bases and 4 bases, with 9 bases remaining between them.

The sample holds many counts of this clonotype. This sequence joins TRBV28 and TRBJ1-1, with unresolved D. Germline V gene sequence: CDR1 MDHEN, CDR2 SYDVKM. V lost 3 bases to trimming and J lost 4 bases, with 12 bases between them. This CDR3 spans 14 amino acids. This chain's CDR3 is CASSLYRALTEAFF. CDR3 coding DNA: TGTGCCAGCAGTTTGTACCGGGCCCTCACTGAAGCTTTCTTT.

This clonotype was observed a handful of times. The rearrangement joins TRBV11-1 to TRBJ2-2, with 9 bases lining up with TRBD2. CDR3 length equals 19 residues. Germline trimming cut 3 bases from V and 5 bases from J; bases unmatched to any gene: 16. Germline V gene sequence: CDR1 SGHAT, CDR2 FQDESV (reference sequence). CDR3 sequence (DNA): TGTGCCAGCAGCTTCCGGCCGTTAATTAGCGGGGGTGCAACCGGGGAGCTGTTTTTT. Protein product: CASSFRPLISGGATGELFF.

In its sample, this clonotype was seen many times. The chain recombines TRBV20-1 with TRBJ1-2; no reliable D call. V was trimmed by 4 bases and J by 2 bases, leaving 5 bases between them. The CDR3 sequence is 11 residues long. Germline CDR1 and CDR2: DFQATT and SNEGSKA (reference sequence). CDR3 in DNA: TGCAGTGCTACTGACAACTATGGCTACACCTTC. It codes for CSATDNYGYTF.

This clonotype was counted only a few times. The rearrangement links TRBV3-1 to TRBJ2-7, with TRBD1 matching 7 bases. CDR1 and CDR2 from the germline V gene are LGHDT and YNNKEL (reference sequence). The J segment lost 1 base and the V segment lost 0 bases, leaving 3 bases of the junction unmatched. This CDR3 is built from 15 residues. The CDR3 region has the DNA TGTGCCAGCAGCCAAGATCAGGGACAGTCCTACGAGCAGTACTTC. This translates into CASSQDQGQSYEQYF.

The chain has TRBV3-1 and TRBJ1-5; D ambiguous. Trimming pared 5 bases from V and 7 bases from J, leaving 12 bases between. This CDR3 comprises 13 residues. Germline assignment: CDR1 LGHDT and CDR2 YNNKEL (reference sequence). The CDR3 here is CASSDGPVQPQHF. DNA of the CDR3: TGTGCCAGCAGCGACGGACCGGTACAGCCCCAGCATTTT.

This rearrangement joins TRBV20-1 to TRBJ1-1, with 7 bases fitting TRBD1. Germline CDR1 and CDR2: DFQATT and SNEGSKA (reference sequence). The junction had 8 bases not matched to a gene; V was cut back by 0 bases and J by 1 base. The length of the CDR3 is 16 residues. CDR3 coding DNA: TGCAGTGCTAGAGATGACAGGGTATGGGGGAACACTGAAGCTTTCTTT. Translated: CSARDDRVWGNTEAFF.

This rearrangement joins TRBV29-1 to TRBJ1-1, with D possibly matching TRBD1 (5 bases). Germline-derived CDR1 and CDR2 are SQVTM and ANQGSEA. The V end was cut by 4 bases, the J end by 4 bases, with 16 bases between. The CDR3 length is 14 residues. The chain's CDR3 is CSVAPGRRGTEAFF. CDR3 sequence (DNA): TGCAGCGTTGCTCCAGGGCGGAGAGGCACTGAAGCTTTCTTT. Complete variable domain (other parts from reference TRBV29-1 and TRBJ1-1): SAVISQKPSRDICQRGTSLTIQCQVDSQVTMMFWYRQQPGQSLTLIATANQGSEATYESGFVIDKFPISRPNLTFSTLTVSNMSPEDSSIYLCSVAPGRRGTEAFFGQGTRLTVV.

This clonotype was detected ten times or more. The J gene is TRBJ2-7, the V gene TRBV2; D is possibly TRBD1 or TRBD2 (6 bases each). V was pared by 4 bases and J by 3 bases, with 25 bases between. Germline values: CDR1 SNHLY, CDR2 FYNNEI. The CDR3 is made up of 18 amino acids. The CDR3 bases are TGTGCCAGCAGTGTCCTGAGAGGGGGGCCAGGGGACTTCTACGAGCAGTACTTC. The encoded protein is CASSVLRGGPGDFYEQYF.

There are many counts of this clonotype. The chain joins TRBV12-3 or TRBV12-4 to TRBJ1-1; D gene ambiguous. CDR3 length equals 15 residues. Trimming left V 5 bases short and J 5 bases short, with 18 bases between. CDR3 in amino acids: CASSPKVGLLTEAFF. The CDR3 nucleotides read TGTGCCAGCAGTCCAAAAGTCGGGTTACTGACTGAAGCTTTCTTT.

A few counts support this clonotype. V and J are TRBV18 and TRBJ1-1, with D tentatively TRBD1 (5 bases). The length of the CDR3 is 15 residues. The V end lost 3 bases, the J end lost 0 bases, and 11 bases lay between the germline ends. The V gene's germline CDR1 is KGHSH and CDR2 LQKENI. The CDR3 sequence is CASSPGGPMNTEAFF. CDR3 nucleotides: TGTGCCAGCTCACCGGGGGGACCGATGAACACTGAAGCTTTCTTT.

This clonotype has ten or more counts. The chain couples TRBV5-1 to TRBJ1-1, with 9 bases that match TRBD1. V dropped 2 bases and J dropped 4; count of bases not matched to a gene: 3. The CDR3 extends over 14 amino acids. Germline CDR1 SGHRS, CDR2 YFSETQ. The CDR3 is CASSFQTGGTEAFF. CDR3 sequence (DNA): TGCGCCAGCAGCTTTCAGACAGGGGGCACTGAAGCTTTCTTT. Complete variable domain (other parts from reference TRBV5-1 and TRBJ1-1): KAGVTQTPRYLIKTRGQQVTLSCSPISGHRSVSWYQQTPGQGLQFLFEYFSETQRNKGNFPGRFSGRQFSNSRSEMNVSTLELGDSALYLCASSFQTGGTEAFFGQGTRLTVV.

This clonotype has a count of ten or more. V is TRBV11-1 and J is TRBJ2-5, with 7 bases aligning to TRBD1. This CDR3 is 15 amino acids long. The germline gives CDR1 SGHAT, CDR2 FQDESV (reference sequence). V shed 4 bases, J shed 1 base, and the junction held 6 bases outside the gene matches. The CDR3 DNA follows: TGTGCCAGCAGCTCGCCTTCAGGGGGCCAAGAGACCCAGTACTTC. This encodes CASSSPSGGQETQYF.

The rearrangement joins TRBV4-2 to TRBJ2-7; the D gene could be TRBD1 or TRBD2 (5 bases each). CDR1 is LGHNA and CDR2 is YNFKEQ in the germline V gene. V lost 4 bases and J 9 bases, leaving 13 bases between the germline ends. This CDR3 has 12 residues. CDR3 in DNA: TGTGCCAGCAGCCCCGGGCCGGGGCGGCAGTACTTC. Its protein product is CASSPGPGRQYF.

The CDR3 nucleotides read TGCGCCAGCAGCTCCGGGACTTCTTCCGCCGGGGAGCTGTTTTTT. Translated: CASSSGTSSAGELFF. This rearrangement joins TRBV10-1 to TRBJ2-2; a weak D match, TRBD2 (6 bases). V was cut by 6 bases and J by 6 bases, with 17 bases left in between. The germline CDR1 and CDR2 sequences are WNHNN and SYGVQD (reference sequence). This CDR3 region has 15 residues.

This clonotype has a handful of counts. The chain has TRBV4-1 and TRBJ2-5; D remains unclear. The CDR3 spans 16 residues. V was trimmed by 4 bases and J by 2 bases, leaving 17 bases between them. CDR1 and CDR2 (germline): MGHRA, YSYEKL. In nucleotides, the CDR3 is TGCGCCAGCAGCCGGGCATGGGGTGGGCGGCAAGAGACCCAGTACTTC. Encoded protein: CASSRAWGGRQETQYF.

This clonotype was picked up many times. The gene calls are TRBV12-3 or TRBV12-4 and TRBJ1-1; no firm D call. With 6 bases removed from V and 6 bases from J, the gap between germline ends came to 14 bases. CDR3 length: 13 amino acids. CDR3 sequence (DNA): TGTGCCAGCAGCCACCGGCGCCCAGCTGAAGCTTTCTTT. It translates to CASSHRRPAEAFF.

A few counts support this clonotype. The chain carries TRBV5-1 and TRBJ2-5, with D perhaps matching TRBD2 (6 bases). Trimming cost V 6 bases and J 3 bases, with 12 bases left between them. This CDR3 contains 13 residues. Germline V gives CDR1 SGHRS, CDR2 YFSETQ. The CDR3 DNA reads TGCGCCAGCAAGGGCGGGGAGGAAGAGACCCAGTACTTC. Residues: CASKGGEEETQYF. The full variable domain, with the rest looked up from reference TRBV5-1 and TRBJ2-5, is KAGVTQTPRYLIKTRGQQVTLSCSPISGHRSVSWYQQTPGQGLQFLFEYFSETQRNKGNFPGRFSGRQFSNSRSEMNVSTLELGDSALYLCASKGGEEETQYFGPGTRLLVL.

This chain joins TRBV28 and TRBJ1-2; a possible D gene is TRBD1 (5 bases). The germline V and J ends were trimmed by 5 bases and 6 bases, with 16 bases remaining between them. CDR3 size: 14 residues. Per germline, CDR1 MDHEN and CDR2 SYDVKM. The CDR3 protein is CASSLGRRVDGYTF. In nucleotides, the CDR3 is TGTGCCAGCAGTCTGGGACGGCGGGTTGATGGCTACACCTTC.

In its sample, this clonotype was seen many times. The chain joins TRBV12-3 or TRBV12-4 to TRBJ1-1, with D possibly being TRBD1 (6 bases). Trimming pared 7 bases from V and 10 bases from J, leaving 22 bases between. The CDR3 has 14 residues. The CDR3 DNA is TGTGCCAGCACCCTACCGGCAACAGGGTCACGAGCTTTCTTT. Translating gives CASTLPATGSRAFF.

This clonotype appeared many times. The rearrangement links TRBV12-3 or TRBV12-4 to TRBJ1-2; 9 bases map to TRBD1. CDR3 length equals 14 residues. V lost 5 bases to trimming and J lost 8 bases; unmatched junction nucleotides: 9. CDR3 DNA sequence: TGTGCCAGCAGTGAACGGGACAGGGCTGGCGGCTACACCTTC. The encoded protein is CASSERDRAGGYTF.

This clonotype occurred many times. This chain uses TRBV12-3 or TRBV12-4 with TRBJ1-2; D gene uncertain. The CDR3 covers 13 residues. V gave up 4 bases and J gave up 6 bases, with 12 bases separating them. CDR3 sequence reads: CASSSTRTHGYTF. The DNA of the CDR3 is TGTGCCAGCAGTTCGACCCGCACTCATGGCTACACCTTC.

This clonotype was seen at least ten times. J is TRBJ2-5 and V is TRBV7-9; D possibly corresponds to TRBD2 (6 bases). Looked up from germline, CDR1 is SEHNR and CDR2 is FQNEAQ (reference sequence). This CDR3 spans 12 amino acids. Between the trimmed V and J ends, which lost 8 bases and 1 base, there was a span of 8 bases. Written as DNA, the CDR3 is TGTGCCAGCGGGGGGACCCAAGAGACCCAGTACTTC. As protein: CASGGTQETQYF.

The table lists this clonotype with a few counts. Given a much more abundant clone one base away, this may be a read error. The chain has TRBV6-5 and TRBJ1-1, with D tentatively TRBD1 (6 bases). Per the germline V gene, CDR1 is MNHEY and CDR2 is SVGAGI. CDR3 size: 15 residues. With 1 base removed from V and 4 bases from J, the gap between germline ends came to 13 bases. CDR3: CASSYWDKGSTEAFF. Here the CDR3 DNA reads TGTGCCAGCAGTTACTGGGACAAGGGGAGCACTGAAGCTTTCTTT.

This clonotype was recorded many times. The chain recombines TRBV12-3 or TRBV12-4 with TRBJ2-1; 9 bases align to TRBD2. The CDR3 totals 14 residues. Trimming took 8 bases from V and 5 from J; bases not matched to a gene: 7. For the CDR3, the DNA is TGTGCCAGCCTCTGGCGGGGGGGCCACAATGAGCAGTTCTTC. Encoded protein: CASLWRGGHNEQFF.

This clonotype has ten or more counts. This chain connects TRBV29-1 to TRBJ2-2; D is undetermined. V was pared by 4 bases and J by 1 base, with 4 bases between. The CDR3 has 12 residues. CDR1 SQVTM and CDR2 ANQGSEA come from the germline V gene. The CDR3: CSVVVNTGELFF. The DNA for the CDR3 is TGCAGCGTTGTGGTGAACACCGGGGAGCTGTTTTTT.

CDR3 amino acids: CASSGRRDQETQYF. CDR3 in DNA: TGTGCCAGCAGTGGTCGTCGCGATCAAGAGACCCAGTACTTC. The rearrangement joins TRBV6-1 to TRBJ2-5; D uncertain. V was cut by 4 bases and J by 2 bases, with 11 bases left in between. This CDR3 has 14 amino acids. From germline, CDR1 is MNHNS and CDR2 SASEGT.

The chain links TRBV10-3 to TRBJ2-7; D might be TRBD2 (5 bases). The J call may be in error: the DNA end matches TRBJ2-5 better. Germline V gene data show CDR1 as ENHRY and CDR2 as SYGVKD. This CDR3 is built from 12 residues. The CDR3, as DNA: TGTGCCATCTCCCCCGGGGAGGAGACCCAGTACTTC. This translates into CAISPGEETQYF.

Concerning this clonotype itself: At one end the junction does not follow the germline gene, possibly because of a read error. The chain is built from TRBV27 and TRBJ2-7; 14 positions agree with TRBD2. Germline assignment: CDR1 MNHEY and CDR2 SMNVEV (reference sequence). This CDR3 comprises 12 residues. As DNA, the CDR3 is TGTGCCAGCAGTGGGGGACTAGCGGGAGTCATATTC. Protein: CASSGGLAGVIF.